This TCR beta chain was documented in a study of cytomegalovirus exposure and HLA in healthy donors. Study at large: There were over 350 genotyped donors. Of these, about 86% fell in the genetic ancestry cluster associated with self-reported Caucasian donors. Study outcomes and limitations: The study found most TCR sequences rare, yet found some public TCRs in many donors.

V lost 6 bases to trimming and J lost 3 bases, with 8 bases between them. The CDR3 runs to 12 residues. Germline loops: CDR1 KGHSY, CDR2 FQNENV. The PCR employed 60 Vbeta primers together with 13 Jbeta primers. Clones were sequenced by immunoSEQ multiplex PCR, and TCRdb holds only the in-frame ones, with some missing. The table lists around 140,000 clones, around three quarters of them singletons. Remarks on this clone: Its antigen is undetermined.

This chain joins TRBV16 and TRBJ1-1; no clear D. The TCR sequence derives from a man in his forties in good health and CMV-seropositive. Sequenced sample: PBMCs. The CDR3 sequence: CASSPGDTEAFF. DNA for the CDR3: TGTGCCAGCAGTCCTGGAGACACTGAAGCTTTCTTT.